Presented here are 20 T cell receptor beta chains from one specimen sequenced in a study of blood T cells in healthy people across ages. PCR was performed a second time for about 7 to 11 cycles using a sample-barcoded 5' primer and a J-beta primer mix. TCRdb used MiXCR to reprocess the 5' RACE reads, holding one entry per CDR3 protein. The sample contains about 930,000 distinct CDR3 sequences, about 27% of which appear only once. A further study also used this sample, focusing on T cells of mothers and their children.

The sample consisted of blood. These receptor sequences come from a woman in her thirties or forties in good health.

This sequence joins TRBV28 and TRBJ1-2; 7 positions agree with TRBD1. The V and J ends lost 8 bases and 4 bases, in that order; junction bases with no gene match: 7. Germline V gene sequence: CDR1 MDHEN, CDR2 SYDVKM. This CDR3 has 13 amino acids. The CDR3: CASGQASFYGYTF. The CDR3 DNA follows: TGTGCCAGCGGACAGGCGTCTTTCTATGGCTACACCTTC.

This clonotype was recorded a few times. The chain joins TRBV20-1 to TRBJ1-2; D possibly corresponds to TRBD1 (5 bases). The CDR3 length is 14 residues. Germline CDR1 DFQATT, CDR2 SNEGSKA (reference sequence). Written as DNA, the CDR3 is TGCAGCGCTGGTGGGTCCGACGGGGGCTATGGCTACACCTTC. This sequence encodes CSAGGSDGGYGYTF.

This chain connects TRBV5-4 to TRBJ1-2; the match to TRBD1 covers 11 bases. The CDR3 totals 13 residues. The J segment lost 8 bases and the V segment lost 4 bases, leaving 4 bases of the junction unmatched. Per the germline V gene, CDR1 is SGHNT and CDR2 is YYREEE (reference sequence). The CDR3 DNA follows: TGTGCCAGCAGCGCGGGGACAGGGGGAGGCTACACCTTC. Translation gives CASSAGTGGGYTF.

About this clonotype: A read error is possible here, since a much larger clone lies one base away. The chain employs TRBV15 and TRBJ2-7; D not resolved. This CDR3 spans 13 amino acids. Trimming took 1 base from V and 3 from J, leaving 7 bases between them. Germline V gene lookup returns CDR1 LNHNV and CDR2 YYDKDF (reference sequence). The CDR3 DNA reads as TGTGCCACCAGCAGAGTTTGCCACTACGAGCAGTACTTC. It yields the protein CATSRVCHYEQYF.

The CDR3 region is CASSEEVSITREQFF. The CDR3 bases are TGTGCCAGCAGCGAAGAAGTGTCTATTACCAGGGAGCAGTTCTTC. The chain is built from TRBV7-6 and TRBJ2-1, with D unclear. In germline, CDR1 is SGHVS, CDR2 FNYEAQ. V lost 5 bases to trimming and J lost 10 bases, with 21 bases between them. This CDR3 contains 15 residues. The complete variable domain, with remaining parts taken from reference TRBV7-6 and TRBJ2-1, reads GAGVSQSPRYKVTKRGQDVALRCDPISGHVSLYWYRQALGQGPEFLTYFNYEAQQDKSGLPNDRFSAERPEGSISTLTIQRTEQRDSAMYRCASSEEVSITREQFFGPGTRLTVL.

The V and J genes are TRBV12-3 or TRBV12-4 and TRBJ1-1; D gene uncertain. Trimming cost V 7 bases and J 0 bases, with 15 bases left between them. The CDR3 contains 15 residues. Here the CDR3 DNA reads TGTGCCAGCAATCCTACCCCTACAGTGAACACTGAAGCTTTCTTT. Translation gives CASNPTPTVNTEAFF.

CDR3 residues: CSAREIAGGGETQYF. The CDR3 DNA is TGCAGTGCTAGAGAAATAGCGGGAGGAGGGGAGACCCAGTACTTC. This chain joins TRBV20-1 and TRBJ2-7, with 10 bases identical to TRBD2. The DNA end lines up better with TRBJ2-5; the J call may be wrong. The germline V gene has CDR1 DFQATT and CDR2 SNEGSKA (reference sequence). The CDR3 is 15 residues long.

This clonotype was seen more than once but under ten times. J is TRBJ1-1 and V is TRBV20-1; a weak D match, TRBD1 (6 bases). The CDR3 has 14 amino acids. V was trimmed by 7 bases and J by 6 bases, leaving 21 bases between them. Germline V CDR1 and CDR2: DFQATT, SNEGSKA (reference sequence). The chain's CDR3 is CSGKLGGRFAEAFF. The CDR3 DNA follows: TGCAGTGGGAAGTTGGGGGGCCGTTTTGCTGAAGCTTTCTTT.

This clonotype was found many times. The junction departs from germline at one end; a sequencing error may be responsible. V is TRBV10-3 and J is TRBJ1-2; no definite D call. The CDR3 extends over 13 amino acids. Germline loops: CDR1 ENHRY, CDR2 SYGVKD. The CDR3 DNA reads as TGTGCCATCACTGAGGCAGCCGACTATGGCTACACCTTC. Translation: CAITEAADYGYTF.

To note about this clonotype: The junction departs from the called germline gene at one end, perhaps through a read error. The rearrangement uses TRBV19 and TRBJ2-6, with D tentatively TRBD1 (5 bases). The V gene's germline CDR1 is LNHDA and CDR2 SQIVND (reference sequence). CDR3 size: 16 residues. CDR3 residues: CASSIDTGSGANVRTF. The CDR3 region has the DNA TGTGCCAGTAGTATAGATACCGGCTCTGGGGCCAACGTCCGGACTTTC.

This clonotype has a count of ten or more. The V and J genes are TRBV6-1 and TRBJ1-2; D ambiguous. The CDR3 is 13 amino acids. The ends were cut back, 2 bases at V and 2 bases at J, with 6 bases in the middle. Germline values: CDR1 MNHNS, CDR2 SASEGT. The CDR3 region is CASSEPMNYGYTF. The CDR3 coding sequence is TGTGCCAGCAGTGAACCAATGAACTATGGCTACACCTTC.

The V call is TRBV10-2, the J call TRBJ2-3; 11 positions match TRBD2. J was trimmed by 2 bases and V by 6 bases; bases with no gene match: 7. From germline, CDR1 is WSHSY and CDR2 SAAADI. The CDR3 totals 16 residues. The CDR3 nucleotides are TGCGCCAGCAGGGACCCGACTAGCGGGGCCACAGATACGCAGTATTTT. This gives the protein CASRDPTSGATDTQYF.

This clonotype has ten or more counts. The rearrangement uses TRBV6-6 and TRBJ2-1; possibly TRBD2 for D (5 bases). This CDR3 contains 16 residues. The germline gives CDR1 MNHNY, CDR2 SVGAGI (reference sequence). V shed 4 bases and J shed 0 bases, with 13 bases lying between them. Here the CDR3 reads CASSWTPTSSYNEQFF. Written as DNA, the CDR3 is TGTGCCAGCAGTTGGACTCCGACGAGCTCCTACAATGAGCAGTTCTTC.

The rearrangement uses TRBV5-1 and TRBJ2-2; D is ambiguous. Trimming cost V 1 base and J 5 bases, with 9 bases left between them. CDR3 size: 14 residues. Germline V gene lookup returns CDR1 SGHRS and CDR2 YFSETQ. CDR3 residues: CASSLRRQTGELFF. Written as DNA, the CDR3 is TGCGCCAGCAGCTTGAGGAGACAAACCGGGGAGCTGTTTTTT.

As concerns this clonotype: A read error may account for a junction end that differs from germline. This chain connects TRBV2 to TRBJ2-6; D unclear. This CDR3 spans 14 amino acids. Germline CDR1 SNHLY, CDR2 FYNNEI. As DNA, the CDR3 is TGTGCCTGCAGTGGGGTGGCTGGGGCCAACGTCCTGACTTTC. It is translated as CACSGVAGANVLTF.

With respect to this clonotype: Mismatch with germline at one junction end may stem from a read error. The chain couples TRBV7-3 to TRBJ2-6; D could derive from TRBD1 or TRBD2 (5 bases each). CDR3 length equals 15 residues. Germline lookup yields CDR1 SGHTA and CDR2 FQGTGA. CDR3 sequence reads: CASSTGATGTNVLTF. CDR3 nucleotide sequence: TGTGCCAGCAGCACCGGGGCGACTGGGACCAACGTCCTGACTTTC.

The chain couples TRBV3-1 to TRBJ1-1, with 8 bases lining up with TRBD1. Germline V CDR1 and CDR2: LGHDT, YNNKEL (reference sequence). The CDR3 has 14 amino acids. Losses at the gene ends were 0 bases for V and 7 bases for J; bases not matched to a gene: 4. The CDR3, as DNA: TGTGCCAGCAGCCAAGATTGGACAGGGCTTGAAGCTTTCTTT. Its protein product is CASSQDWTGLEAFF.

V and J are TRBV19 and TRBJ2-3; D tentatively fits TRBD1 or TRBD2 (6 bases each). The ends were cut back, 5 bases at V and 0 bases at J, with 18 bases in the middle. CDR1 LNHDA and CDR2 SQIVND come from the germline V gene (reference sequence). This CDR3 comprises 17 residues. CDR3 nucleotides: TGTGCCAGTAGTCCTATCCGCGGGACACCCAGCACAGATACGCAGTATTTT. This codes for CASSPIRGTPSTDTQYF.

This clonotype was counted a few times. The chain recombines TRBV6-1 with TRBJ2-1, with 16 bases identical to TRBD2. Germline lookup yields CDR1 MNHNS and CDR2 SASEGT. V shed 3 bases, J shed 0 bases, and the junction held 5 bases outside the gene matches. The CDR3 length is 19 residues. As DNA, the CDR3 is TGTGCCAGCAGTGAGGGACTAGCGGGGGGGATTAGCTCCTACAATGAGCAGTTCTTC. Amino acid sequence: CASSEGLAGGISSYNEQFF.

This clonotype was observed a single time. The chain couples TRBV30 to TRBJ2-1; 9 bases fit TRBD2. Germline V gene sequence: CDR1 GTSNPN, CDR2 SVGIG (reference sequence). There are 14 residues in the CDR3. J lost 4 bases, V lost 3 bases, and 4 bases had no gene match. CDR3 protein: CAWRVAGAYNEQFF. The CDR3 DNA is TGTGCCTGGAGGGTAGCGGGGGCGTACAATGAGCAGTTCTTC.